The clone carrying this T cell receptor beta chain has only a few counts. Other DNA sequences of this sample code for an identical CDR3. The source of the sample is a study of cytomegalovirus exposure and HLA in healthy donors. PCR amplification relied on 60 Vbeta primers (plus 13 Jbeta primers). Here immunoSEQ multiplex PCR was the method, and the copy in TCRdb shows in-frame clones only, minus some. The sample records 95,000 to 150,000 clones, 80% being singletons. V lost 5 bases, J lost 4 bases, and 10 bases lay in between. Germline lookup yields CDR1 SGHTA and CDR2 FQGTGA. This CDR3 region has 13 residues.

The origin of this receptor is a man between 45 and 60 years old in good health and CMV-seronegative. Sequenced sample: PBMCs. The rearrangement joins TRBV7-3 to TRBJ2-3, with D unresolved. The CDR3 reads CASSSRLADTQYF. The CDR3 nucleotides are TGTGCCAGCAGCAGTCGACTGGCAGATACGCAGTATTTT.